This T cell receptor beta chain is from a study of blood T cell repertoires in COVID-19. Study-level background: Samples taken during acute and convalescent COVID-19 were collected in the United States, Italy and Spain. PBMCs, B-cell-depleted T cells, or T cells were the source of the cDNA or gDNA that made up the material.

Authors' data handling: Amplification of reference gene primers was used by the study to estimate nucleated cell counts. Produced via immunoSEQ multiplex PCR; TCRdb's table is partial and in-frame only. V and J calls and clone size follow that table, whereas D and trimming were derived from the DNA. This table has 70,000 to 75,000 clones, about nine tenths appearing once. Germline CDR1 is KGHSH and CDR2 is LQKENI. V was cut by 4 bases and J by 6 bases, with 13 bases left in between. The CDR3 has 13 residues. The chain couples TRBV18 to TRBJ2-7; D ambiguous. Material: peripheral blood. This receptor was identified in a young woman with acute or convalescent COVID-19. The CDR3 DNA reads as TGTGCCAGCTCACTCGGAACGGAGATCGAGCAGTACTTC. Translating gives CASSLGTEIEQYF.